This TCR beta chain was captured in a study of blood T cell repertoires in COVID-19. Enrollees, about 18 to 89 years old, lived in 24 US areas. Allocation to cohorts depended on clinical history reported by the participants. Profiling relied on immunoSEQ multiplex PCR, and the TCRdb table lists in-frame clones only, not all of them. The table includes fewer than 400,000 clones, about nine tenths detected once. CDR1 and CDR2 (germline): MDHEN, SYDVKM. The CDR3 totals 15 residues. V was cut by 5 bases and J by 0 bases, with 11 bases left in between. This rearrangement joins TRBV28 to TRBJ1-5; D may be TRBD1 (5 bases). The sequence derives from a man aged 60-69 years who had recovered from COVID-19. The source material was PBMCs or T cells enriched from blood (not recorded which). CDR3 DNA: TGTGCCAGCAGTCTCACAGGACCTAGCAATCAGCCCCAGCATTTT. As protein: CASSLTGPSNQPQHF.